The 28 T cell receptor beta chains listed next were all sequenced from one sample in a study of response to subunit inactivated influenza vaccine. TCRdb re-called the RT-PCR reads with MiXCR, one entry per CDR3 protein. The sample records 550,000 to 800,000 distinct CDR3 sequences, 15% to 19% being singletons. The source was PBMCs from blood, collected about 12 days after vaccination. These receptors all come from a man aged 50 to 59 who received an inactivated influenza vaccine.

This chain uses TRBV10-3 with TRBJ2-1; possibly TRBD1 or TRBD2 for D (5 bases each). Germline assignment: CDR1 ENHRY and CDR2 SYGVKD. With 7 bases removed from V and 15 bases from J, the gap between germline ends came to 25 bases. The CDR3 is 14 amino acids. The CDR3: CAITSEPLEGRAFF. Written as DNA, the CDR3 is TGTGCCATCACCTCGGAGCCCCTCGAGGGGAGAGCGTTCTTC.

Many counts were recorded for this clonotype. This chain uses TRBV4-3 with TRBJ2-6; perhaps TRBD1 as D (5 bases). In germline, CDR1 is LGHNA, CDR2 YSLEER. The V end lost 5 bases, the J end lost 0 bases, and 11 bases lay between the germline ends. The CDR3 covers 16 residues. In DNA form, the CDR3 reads TGCGCCAGCAGCAGGGGCGAAAGCTCTGGGGCCAACGTCCTGACTTTC. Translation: CASSRGESSGANVLTF.

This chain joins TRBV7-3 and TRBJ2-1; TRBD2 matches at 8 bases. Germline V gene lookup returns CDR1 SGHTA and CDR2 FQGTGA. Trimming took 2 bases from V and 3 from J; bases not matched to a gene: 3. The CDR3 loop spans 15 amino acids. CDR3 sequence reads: CASSLVGTSYNEQFF. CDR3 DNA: TGTGCCAGCAGCTTAGTTGGGACTAGCTACAATGAGCAGTTCTTC.

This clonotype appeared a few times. The CDR3: CASSPVSSSFYNEQFF. The DNA of the CDR3 is TGTGCCAGCAGCCCAGTCTCCAGCAGTTTCTACAATGAGCAGTTCTTC. The chain recombines TRBV6-2 or TRBV6-3 with TRBJ2-1; D remains ambiguous. The germline V gene encodes CDR1 MNHEY and CDR2 SVGEGT. CDR3 size: 16 residues. The V end was cut by 6 bases, the J end by 3 bases, with 18 bases between.

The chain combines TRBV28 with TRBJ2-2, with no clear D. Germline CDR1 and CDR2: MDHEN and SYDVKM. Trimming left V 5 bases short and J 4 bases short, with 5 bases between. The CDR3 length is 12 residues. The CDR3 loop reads CASSAFTGELFF. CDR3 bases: TGTGCCAGCAGTGCTTTCACCGGGGAGCTGTTTTTT. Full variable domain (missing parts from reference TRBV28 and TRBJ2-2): DVKVTQSSRYLVKRTGEKVFLECVQDMDHENMFWYRQDPGLGLRLIYFSYDVKMKEKGDIPEGYSVSREKKERFSLILESASTNQTSMYLCASSAFTGELFFGEGSRLTVL.

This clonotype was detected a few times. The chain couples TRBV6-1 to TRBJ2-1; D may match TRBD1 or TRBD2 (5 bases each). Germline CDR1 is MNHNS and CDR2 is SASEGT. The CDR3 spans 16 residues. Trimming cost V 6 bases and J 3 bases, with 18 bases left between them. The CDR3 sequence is CASSQRAGSLYNEQFF. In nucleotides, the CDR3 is TGTGCCAGCAGCCAACGGGCAGGGAGTCTCTACAATGAGCAGTTCTTC.

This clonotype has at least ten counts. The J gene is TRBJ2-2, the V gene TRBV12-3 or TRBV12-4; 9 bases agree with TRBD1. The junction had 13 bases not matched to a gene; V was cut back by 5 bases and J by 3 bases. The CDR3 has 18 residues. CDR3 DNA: TGTGCCAGCAGTCCGGGACAGGGAATATTTTCGGACACCGGGGAGCTGTTTTTT. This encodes CASSPGQGIFSDTGELFF.

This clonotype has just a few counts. The CDR3 DNA reads TGTGCCAGCAGCGTAGGCGGGTTCCGCACAGATACGCAGTATTTT. Translated: CASSVGGFRTDTQYF. The V gene is TRBV9, the J gene TRBJ2-3, with D perhaps TRBD2 (5 bases). Germline CDR1 is SGDLS and CDR2 is YYNGEE. CDR3 size: 15 residues. V was pared by 0 bases and J by 1 base, with 9 bases between.

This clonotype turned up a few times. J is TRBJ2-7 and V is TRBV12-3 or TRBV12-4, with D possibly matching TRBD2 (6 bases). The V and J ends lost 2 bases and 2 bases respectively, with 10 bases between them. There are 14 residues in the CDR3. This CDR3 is CASSLWDLTYEQYF. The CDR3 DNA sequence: TGTGCCAGCAGTTTATGGGACTTAACCTACGAGCAGTACTTC.

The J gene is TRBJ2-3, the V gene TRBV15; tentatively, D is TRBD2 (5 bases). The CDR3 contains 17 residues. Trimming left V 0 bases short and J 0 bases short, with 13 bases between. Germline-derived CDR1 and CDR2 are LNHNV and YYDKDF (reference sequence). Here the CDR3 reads CATSRDRWLASTDTQYF. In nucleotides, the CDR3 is TGTGCCACCAGCAGAGACAGGTGGCTAGCTAGCACAGATACGCAGTATTTT.

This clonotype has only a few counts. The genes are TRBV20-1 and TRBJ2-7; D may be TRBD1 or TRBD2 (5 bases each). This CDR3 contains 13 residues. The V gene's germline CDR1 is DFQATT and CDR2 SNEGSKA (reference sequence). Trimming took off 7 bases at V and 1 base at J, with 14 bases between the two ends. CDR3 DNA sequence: TGCAGTGGAGAGAGGGGAACGTCCTACGAGCAGTACTTC. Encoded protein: CSGERGTSYEQYF.

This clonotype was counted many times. The CDR3 sequence: CASSLGPYGYTF. The CDR3 DNA reads TGTGCCAGCAGTTTAGGGCCCTATGGCTACACCTTC. The J gene is TRBJ1-2, the V gene TRBV12-3 or TRBV12-4; D gene unclear. The V and J ends lost 1 base and 4 bases respectively, with 4 bases between them. The CDR3 sequence is 12 residues long.

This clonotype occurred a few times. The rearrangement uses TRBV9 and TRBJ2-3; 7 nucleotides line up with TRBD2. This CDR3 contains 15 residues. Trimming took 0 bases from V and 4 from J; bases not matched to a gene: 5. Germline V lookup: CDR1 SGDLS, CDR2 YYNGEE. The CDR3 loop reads CASSVVGGGADTQYF. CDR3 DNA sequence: TGTGCCAGCAGCGTAGTTGGGGGGGGAGCAGATACGCAGTATTTT.

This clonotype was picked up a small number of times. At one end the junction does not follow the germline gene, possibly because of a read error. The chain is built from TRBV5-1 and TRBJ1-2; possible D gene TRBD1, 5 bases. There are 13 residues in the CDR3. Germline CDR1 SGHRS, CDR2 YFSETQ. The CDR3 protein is CASRLTVENGYTF. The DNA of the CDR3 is TGCGCCAGCCGCTTGACAGTCGAGAATGGCTACACCTTC.

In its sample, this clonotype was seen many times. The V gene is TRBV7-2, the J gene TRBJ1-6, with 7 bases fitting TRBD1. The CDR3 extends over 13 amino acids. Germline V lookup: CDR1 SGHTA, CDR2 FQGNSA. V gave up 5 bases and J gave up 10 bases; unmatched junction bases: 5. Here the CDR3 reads CASSVEQGSPLHF. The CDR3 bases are TGTGCCAGCAGCGTCGAACAGGGGTCACCCCTCCACTTT.

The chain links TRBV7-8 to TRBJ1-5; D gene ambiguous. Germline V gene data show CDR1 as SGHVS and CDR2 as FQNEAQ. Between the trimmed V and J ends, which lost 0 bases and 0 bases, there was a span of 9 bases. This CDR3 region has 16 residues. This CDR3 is CASSLARGYSNQPQHF. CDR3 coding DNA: TGTGCCAGCAGCTTAGCCCGCGGGTATAGCAATCAGCCCCAGCATTTT.

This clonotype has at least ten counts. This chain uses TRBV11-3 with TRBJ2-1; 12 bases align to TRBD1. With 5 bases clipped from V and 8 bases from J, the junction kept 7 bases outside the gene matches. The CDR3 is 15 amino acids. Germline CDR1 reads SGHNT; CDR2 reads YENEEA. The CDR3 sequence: CASSTRDRGPDEQFF. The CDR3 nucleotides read TGTGCCAGCAGCACCCGGGACAGGGGGCCCGATGAGCAGTTCTTC.

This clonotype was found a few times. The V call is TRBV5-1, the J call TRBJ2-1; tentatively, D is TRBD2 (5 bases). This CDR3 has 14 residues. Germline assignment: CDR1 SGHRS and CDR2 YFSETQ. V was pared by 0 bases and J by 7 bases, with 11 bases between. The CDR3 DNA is TGCGCCAGCAGCTTGGCCCGGGATCTAAATGAGCAGTTCTTC. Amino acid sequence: CASSLARDLNEQFF.

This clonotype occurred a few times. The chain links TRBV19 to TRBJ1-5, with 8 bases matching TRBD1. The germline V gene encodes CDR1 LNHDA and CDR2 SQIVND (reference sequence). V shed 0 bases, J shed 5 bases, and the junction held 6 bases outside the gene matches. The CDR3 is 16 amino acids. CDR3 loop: CASSIDPGGRYQPQHF. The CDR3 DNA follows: TGTGCCAGTAGTATAGACCCAGGGGGCAGGTATCAGCCCCAGCATTTT.

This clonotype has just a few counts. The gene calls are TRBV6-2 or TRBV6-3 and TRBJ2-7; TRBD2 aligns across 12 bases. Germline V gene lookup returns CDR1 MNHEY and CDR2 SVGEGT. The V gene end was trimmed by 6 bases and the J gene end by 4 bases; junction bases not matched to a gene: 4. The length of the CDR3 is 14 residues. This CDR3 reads CASSHLAGGYEQYF. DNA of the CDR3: TGTGCCAGCAGCCATCTAGCGGGAGGGTACGAGCAGTACTTC.

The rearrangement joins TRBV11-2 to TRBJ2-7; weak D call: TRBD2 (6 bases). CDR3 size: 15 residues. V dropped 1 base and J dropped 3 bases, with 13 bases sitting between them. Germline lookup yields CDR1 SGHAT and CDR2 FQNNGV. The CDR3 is CASSLGRDSFYEQYF. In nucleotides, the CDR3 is TGTGCCAGCAGCTTAGGCCGGGACTCGTTCTACGAGCAGTACTTC.

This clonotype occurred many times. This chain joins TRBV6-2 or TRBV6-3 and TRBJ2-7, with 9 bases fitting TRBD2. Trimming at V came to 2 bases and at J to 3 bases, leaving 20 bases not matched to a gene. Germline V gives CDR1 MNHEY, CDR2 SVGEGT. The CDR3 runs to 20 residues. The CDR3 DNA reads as TGTGCCAGCAGTTACCAGGCCCCTAGCGGGAATTACAAGGCCCTCTACGAGCAGTACTTC. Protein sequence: CASSYQAPSGNYKALYEQYF.

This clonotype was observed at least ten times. The CDR3 reads CASSALAKNIQYF. CDR3 DNA: TGTGCCAGCAGCGCCCTAGCCAAAAACATTCAGTACTTC. The J gene is TRBJ2-4, the V gene TRBV7-8, with no clear D. V gave up 5 bases and J gave up 0 bases, with 5 bases separating them. Germline CDR1 reads SGHVS; CDR2 reads FQNEAQ. This CDR3 contains 13 residues.

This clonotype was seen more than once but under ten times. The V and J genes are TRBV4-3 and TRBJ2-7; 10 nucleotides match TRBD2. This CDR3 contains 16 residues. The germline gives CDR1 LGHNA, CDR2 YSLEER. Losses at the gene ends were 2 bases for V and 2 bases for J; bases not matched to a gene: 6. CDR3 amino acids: CASSQTTSGVTYEQYF. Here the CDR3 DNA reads TGCGCCAGCAGCCAAACCACTAGCGGGGTTACCTACGAGCAGTACTTC.

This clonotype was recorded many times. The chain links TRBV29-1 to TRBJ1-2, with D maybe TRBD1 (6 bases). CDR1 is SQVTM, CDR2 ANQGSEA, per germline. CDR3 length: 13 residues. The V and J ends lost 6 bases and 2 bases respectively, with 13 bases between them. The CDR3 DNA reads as TGCAGCGTACTACAGGGTACGAACTATGGCTACACCTTC. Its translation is CSVLQGTNYGYTF.

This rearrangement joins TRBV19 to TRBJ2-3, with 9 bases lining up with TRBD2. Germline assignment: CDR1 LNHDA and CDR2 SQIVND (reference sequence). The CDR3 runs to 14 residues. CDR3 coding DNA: TGTGCAGCAAGCGGGAGGCAACGGTCAGATACGCAGTATTTT. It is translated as CAASGRQRSDTQYF.

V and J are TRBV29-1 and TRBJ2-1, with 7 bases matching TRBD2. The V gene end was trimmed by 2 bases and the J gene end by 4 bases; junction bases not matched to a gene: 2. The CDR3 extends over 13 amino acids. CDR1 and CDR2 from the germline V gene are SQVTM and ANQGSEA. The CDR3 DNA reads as TGCAGCGTTGAACCCGGGGGGTACAATGAGCAGTTCTTC. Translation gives CSVEPGGYNEQFF.

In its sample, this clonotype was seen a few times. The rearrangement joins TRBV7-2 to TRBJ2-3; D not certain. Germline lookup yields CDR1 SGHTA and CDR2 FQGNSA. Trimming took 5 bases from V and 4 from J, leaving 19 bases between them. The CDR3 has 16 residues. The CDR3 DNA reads TGTGCCAGCAGCCATCCTGTTGGTTTGGGTTCAGATACGCAGTATTTT. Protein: CASSHPVGLGSDTQYF.